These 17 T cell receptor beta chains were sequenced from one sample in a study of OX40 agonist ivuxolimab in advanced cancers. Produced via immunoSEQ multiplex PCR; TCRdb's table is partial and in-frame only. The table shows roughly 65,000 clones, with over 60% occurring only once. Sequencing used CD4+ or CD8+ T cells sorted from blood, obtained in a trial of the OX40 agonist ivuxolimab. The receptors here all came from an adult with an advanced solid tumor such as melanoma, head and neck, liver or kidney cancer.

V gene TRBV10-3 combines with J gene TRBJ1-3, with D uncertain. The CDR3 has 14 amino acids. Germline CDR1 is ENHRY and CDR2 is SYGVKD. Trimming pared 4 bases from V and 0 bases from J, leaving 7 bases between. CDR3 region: CAISGGSSGNTIYF. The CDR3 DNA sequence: TGTGCCATCAGTGGTGGCAGCTCTGGAAACACCATATATTTT.

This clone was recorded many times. The CDR3 here is CASSQDRGTGNTIYF. CDR3 coding DNA: TGTGCCAGCAGCCAAGACAGGGGAACGGGAAACACCATATATTTT. V gene TRBV7-2 combines with J gene TRBJ1-3, with 8 bases fitting TRBD1. With V trimmed by 5 bases and J by 4 bases, 7 bases remained unmatched. The germline V gene has CDR1 SGHTA and CDR2 FQGNSA. The CDR3 extends over 15 amino acids.

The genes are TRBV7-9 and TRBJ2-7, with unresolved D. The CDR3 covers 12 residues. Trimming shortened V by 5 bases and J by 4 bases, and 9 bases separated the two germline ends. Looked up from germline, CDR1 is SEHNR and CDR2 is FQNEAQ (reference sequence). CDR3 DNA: TGTGCCAGCAGCACTCAGAGTTACGAGCAGTACTTC. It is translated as CASSTQSYEQYF.

In DNA, the CDR3 is TGTGCCAGCAGTTTCCTCGGCGGCGACAGCTCTGGAAACACCATATATTTT. Residues: CASSFLGGDSSGNTIYF. V usage is TRBV28 and J usage is TRBJ1-3; TRBD1 might be the D (5 bases). The CDR3 length is 17 residues. Germline V gives CDR1 MDHEN, CDR2 SYDVKM. The V end lost 3 bases, the J end lost 0 bases, and 15 bases lay between the germline ends.

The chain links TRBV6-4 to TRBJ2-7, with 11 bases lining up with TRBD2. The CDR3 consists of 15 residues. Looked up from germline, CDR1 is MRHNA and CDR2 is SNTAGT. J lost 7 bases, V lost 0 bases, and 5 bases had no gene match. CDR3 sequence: CASSDSPRTSGEQYF. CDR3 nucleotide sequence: TGTGCCAGCAGTGACTCGCCTAGGACTAGCGGGGAGCAGTACTTC.

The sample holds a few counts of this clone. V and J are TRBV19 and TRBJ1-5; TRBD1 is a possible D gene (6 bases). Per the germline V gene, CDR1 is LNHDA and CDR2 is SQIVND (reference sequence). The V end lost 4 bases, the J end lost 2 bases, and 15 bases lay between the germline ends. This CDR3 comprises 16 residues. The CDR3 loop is CASSRDKLQGNQPQHF. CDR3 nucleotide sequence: TGTGCCAGTAGTAGGGACAAATTACAGGGCAATCAGCCCCAGCATTTT.

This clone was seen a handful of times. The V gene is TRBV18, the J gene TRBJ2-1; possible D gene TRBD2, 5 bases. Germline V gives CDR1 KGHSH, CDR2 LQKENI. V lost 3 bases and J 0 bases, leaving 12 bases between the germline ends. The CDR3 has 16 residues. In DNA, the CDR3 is TGTGCCAGCTCACCCCGTGTGGGGAGCTCCTACAATGAGCAGTTCTTC. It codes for CASSPRVGSSYNEQFF.

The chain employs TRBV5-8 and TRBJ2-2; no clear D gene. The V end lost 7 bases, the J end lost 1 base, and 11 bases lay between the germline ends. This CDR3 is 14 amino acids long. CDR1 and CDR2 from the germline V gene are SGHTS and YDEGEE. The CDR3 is CASRFDLNTGELFF. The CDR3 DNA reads TGTGCCAGCCGATTCGACCTGAACACCGGGGAGCTGTTTTTT.

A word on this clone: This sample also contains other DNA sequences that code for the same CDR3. For the CDR3, the DNA is TGTGCCAGCAGCCCGCCAGGGCCGTATACAGATACGCAGTATTTT. This codes for CASSPPGPYTDTQYF. V gene TRBV11-2 combines with J gene TRBJ2-3; D perhaps matches TRBD1 (5 bases). This CDR3 has 15 residues. Trimming pared 5 bases from V and 3 bases from J, leaving 15 bases between. CDR1 and CDR2 from the germline V gene are SGHAT and FQNNGV.

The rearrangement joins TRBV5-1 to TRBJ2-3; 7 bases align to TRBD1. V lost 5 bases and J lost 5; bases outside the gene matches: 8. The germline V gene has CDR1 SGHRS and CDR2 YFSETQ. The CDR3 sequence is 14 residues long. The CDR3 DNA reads TGCGCCAGCAGGGACAGGAGCAATTTAGATACGCAGTATTTT. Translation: CASRDRSNLDTQYF.

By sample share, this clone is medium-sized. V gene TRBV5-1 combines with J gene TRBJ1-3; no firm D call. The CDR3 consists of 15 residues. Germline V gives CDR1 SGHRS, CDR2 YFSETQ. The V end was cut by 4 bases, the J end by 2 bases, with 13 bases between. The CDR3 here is CASSNTASAGNTIYF. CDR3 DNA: TGCGCCAGCAGCAATACCGCTTCCGCTGGAAACACCATATATTTT.

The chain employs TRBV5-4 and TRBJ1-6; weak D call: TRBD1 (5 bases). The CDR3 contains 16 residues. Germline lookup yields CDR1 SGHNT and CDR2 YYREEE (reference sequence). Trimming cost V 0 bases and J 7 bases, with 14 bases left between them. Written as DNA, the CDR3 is TGTGCCAGCAGCTTGGGACAAGGGGTACGGAATTCACCCCTCCACTTT. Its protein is CASSLGQGVRNSPLHF.

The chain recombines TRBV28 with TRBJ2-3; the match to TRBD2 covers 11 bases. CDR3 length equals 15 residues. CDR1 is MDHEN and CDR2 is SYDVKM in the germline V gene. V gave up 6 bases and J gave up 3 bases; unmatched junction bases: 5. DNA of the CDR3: TGTGCCAGCAGCTTTGGGACTAGCGGTACAGATACGCAGTATTTT. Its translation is CASSFGTSGTDTQYF.

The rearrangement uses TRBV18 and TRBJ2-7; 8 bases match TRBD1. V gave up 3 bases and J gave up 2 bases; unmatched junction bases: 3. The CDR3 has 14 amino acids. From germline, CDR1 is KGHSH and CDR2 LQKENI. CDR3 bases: TGTGCCAGCTCACCCCAGGGGGCCACCTACGAGCAGTACTTC. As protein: CASSPQGATYEQYF.

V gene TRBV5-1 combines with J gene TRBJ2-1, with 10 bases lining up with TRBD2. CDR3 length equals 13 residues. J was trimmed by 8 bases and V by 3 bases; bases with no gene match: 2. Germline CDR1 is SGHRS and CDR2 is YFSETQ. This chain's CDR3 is CASSSGLADEQFF. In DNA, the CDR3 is TGCGCCAGCAGCTCCGGACTAGCGGATGAGCAGTTCTTC.

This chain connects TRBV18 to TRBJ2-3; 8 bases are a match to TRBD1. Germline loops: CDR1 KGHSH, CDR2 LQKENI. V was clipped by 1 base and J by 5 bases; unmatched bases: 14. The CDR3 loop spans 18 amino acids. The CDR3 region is CASSPLPVTGERKDTQYF. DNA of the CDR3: TGTGCCAGCTCACCACTTCCAGTGACAGGGGAGCGAAAAGATACGCAGTATTTT.

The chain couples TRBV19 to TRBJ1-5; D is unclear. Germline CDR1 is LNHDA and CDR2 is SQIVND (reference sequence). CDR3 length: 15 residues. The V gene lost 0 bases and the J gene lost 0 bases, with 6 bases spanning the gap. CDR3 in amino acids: CASSIDRSSNQPQHF. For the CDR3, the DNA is TGTGCCAGTAGTATAGACCGGAGTAGCAATCAGCCCCAGCATTTT.